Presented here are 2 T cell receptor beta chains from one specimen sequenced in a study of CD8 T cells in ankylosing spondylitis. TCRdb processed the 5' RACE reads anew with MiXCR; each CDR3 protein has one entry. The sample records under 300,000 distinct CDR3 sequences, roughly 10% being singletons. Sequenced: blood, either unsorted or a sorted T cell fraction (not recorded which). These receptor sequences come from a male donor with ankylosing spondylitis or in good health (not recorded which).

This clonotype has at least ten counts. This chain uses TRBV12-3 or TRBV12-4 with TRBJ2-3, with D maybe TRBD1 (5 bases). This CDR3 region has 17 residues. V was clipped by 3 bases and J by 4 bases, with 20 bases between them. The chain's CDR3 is CASSFKRGRIAADTQYF. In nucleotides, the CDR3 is TGTGCCAGCAGTTTCAAAAGGGGAAGGATCGCTGCAGATACGCAGTATTTT.

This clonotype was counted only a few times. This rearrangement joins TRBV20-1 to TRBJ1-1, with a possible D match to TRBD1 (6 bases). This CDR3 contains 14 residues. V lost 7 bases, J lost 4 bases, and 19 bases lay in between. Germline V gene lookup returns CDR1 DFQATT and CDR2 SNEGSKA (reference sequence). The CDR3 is CSVGATGRGTEAFF. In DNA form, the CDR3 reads TGCAGTGTAGGGGCCACAGGGAGAGGCACTGAAGCTTTCTTT.